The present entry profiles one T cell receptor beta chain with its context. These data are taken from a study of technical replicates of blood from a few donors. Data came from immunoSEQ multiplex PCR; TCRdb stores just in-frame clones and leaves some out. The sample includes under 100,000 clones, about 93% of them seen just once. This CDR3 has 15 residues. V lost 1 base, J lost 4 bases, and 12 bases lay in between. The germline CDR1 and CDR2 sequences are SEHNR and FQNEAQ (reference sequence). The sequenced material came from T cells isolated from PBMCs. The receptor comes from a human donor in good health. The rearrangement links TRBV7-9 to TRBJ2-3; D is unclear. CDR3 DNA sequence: TGTGCCAGCAGCTTAGGCCCTAGTTTCGCAGATACGCAGTATTTT. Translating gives CASSLGPSFADTQYF.